These 22 T cell receptor beta chains were all obtained from the same sample, sequenced in a study of blood T cell repertoires in COVID-19 (dated by TCRdb to 2020 to 2021). Library creation used the immunoSEQ multiplex PCR assay. TCRdb re-hosts the immuneACCESS table, in-frame sequences only. Its copies lack some clones; in the studies checked, an unresolved V gene accounts for under half of them, and the cause for the rest is not known. Here the sample has under 500,000 clones; 85% to 90% occur a single time. The top ten constitute about 4.5% of the sample. The sample consisted of peripheral blood. The receptors derive from a woman aged 25-40 years with acute or convalescent COVID-19.

The rearrangement joins TRBV27 to TRBJ1-5; TRBD1 aligns across 8 bases. The J segment lost 6 bases and the V segment lost 5 bases, leaving 6 bases of the junction unmatched. The CDR3 extends over 14 amino acids. Germline V gene sequence: CDR1 MNHEY, CDR2 SMNVEV (reference sequence). The CDR3 protein is CASSPRGQGQPQHF. In DNA form, the CDR3 reads TGTGCCAGCAGTCCCAGGGGGCAGGGTCAGCCCCAGCATTTT.

The gene calls are TRBV7-6 and TRBJ2-1, with TRBD1 identical over 7 bases. CDR1 is SGHVS, CDR2 FNYEAQ, per germline. The CDR3 runs to 13 residues. V lost 5 bases, J lost 6 bases, and 4 bases stayed unmatched. The CDR3 sequence: CASSRDSGNEQFF. CDR3 nucleotides: TGTGCCAGCAGCCGGGACAGCGGCAATGAGCAGTTCTTC.

The V gene is TRBV12-3 or TRBV12-4, the J gene TRBJ2-1; D may be TRBD1 (6 bases). Trimming shortened V by 8 bases and J by 5 bases, and 13 bases separated the two germline ends. The CDR3 covers 13 residues. The DNA of the CDR3 is TGTGCCAGCTGTTACAGGGTTCACAATGAGCAGTTCTTC. The encoded protein is CASCYRVHNEQFF.

With regard to this clone: Other DNA sequences in this sample translate to the same CDR3. The chain links TRBV28 to TRBJ2-7; 9 positions match TRBD1. The CDR3 runs 15 residues. Germline V gene lookup returns CDR1 MDHEN and CDR2 SYDVKM. V shed 0 bases and J 3 bases; nucleotides not matched to a gene: 3. The CDR3 reads CASSLWGQGLYEQYF. The CDR3 DNA is TGTGCCAGCAGTTTATGGGGACAGGGCCTCTACGAGCAGTACTTC.

The chain combines TRBV6-5 with TRBJ2-7; 8 bases align to TRBD2. Per germline, CDR1 MNHEY and CDR2 SVGAGI. With 6 bases clipped from V and 2 bases from J, the junction kept 9 bases outside the gene matches. The CDR3 consists of 15 residues. CDR3 in amino acids: CASSSGGAEAYEQYF. CDR3 sequence (DNA): TGTGCCAGCAGCTCGGGGGGGGCGGAGGCCTACGAGCAGTACTTC.

This clone was detected only a few times. The rearrangement links TRBV27 to TRBJ2-7; D perhaps matches TRBD2 (6 bases). This CDR3 contains 13 residues. Trimming removed 2 bases at V and 6 bases at J, with 11 bases between. The germline V gene has CDR1 MNHEY and CDR2 SMNVEV (reference sequence). The CDR3 DNA reads TGTGCCAGCAGTTTAGGGGCCGGGGGCGAGCAGTACTTC. Residues: CASSLGAGGEQYF.

As DNA, the CDR3 is TGTGCCAGCAGTCCCGGGACAGGGACCGAGCAGTACTTC. It encodes CASSPGTGTEQYF. The genes are TRBV12-3 or TRBV12-4 and TRBJ2-7; 9 bases match TRBD1. CDR3 length: 13 residues. The V and J ends lost 5 bases and 6 bases, in that order; junction bases with no gene match: 5.

V usage is TRBV7-9 and J usage is TRBJ2-1; TRBD2 aligns across 12 bases. The CDR3 sequence is 16 residues long. Germline values: CDR1 SEHNR, CDR2 FQNEAQ (reference sequence). The junction had 6 bases not matched to a gene; V was cut back by 4 bases and J by 5 bases. CDR3 loop: CASSSPSSGGDNEQFF. In nucleotides, the CDR3 is TGTGCCAGCAGCTCCCCATCTAGCGGGGGGGACAATGAGCAGTTCTTC.

The chain links TRBV30 to TRBJ1-2; the D gene is possibly TRBD1 (5 bases). Germline V gene sequence: CDR1 GTSNPN, CDR2 SVGIG (reference sequence). This CDR3 region has 13 residues. With 7 bases removed from V and 5 bases from J, the gap between germline ends came to 17 bases. CDR3 nucleotide sequence: TGTGCCTTGGCCCAGGGCCCACTTTATGGCTACACCTTC. Translation gives CALAQGPLYGYTF.

The chain recombines TRBV29-1 with TRBJ1-4, with D hard to call. Looked up from germline, CDR1 is SQVTM and CDR2 is ANQGSEA. V was trimmed by 1 base and J by 8 bases, leaving 11 bases between them. The CDR3 sequence is 13 residues long. DNA of the CDR3: TGCAGCGTTGAAGTCCGAGGAGGGGAAAAACTGTTTTTT. Its translation: CSVEVRGGEKLFF.

CDR3 residues: CASSHPQGVDEKLFF. The CDR3 DNA reads TGTGCCAGCAGCCATCCCCAGGGGGTCGATGAAAAACTGTTTTTT. J is TRBJ1-4 and V is TRBV11-2; 7 positions match TRBD1. V lost 5 bases and J lost 6; bases outside the gene matches: 9. CDR3 length: 15 residues. CDR1 and CDR2 from the germline V gene are SGHAT and FQNNGV.

The rearrangement joins TRBV2 to TRBJ2-7, with a possible D match to TRBD2 (5 bases). CDR3 length: 13 residues. Germline assignment: CDR1 SNHLY and CDR2 FYNNEI. V was pared by 4 bases and J by 7 bases, with 14 bases between. CDR3 amino acids: CASSVLSRGEQYF. The CDR3 region has the DNA TGTGCCAGCAGTGTCCTTTCGAGAGGGGAGCAGTACTTC.

In its sample, this clone was seen a few times. The chain is built from TRBV10-1 and TRBJ1-5; 8 positions match TRBD1. Germline CDR1 is WNHNN and CDR2 is SYGVQD (reference sequence). V lost 7 bases to trimming and J lost 0 bases; unmatched junction nucleotides: 14. The CDR3 has 18 residues. The CDR3 loop is CASTTGAASTYSNQPQHF. CDR3 bases: TGCGCCAGCACGACAGGGGCCGCTTCTACTTATAGCAATCAGCCCCAGCATTTT.

The chain is built from TRBV28 and TRBJ1-5; D gene ambiguous. The CDR3 extends over 15 amino acids. Germline CDR1 MDHEN, CDR2 SYDVKM. Trimming shortened V by 3 bases and J by 5 bases, and 14 bases separated the two germline ends. The CDR3, as DNA: TGTGCCAGCAGTTTTGGTCAGGTAGTGGATCAGCCCCAGCATTTT. Protein product: CASSFGQVVDQPQHF.

The V gene is TRBV28, the J gene TRBJ1-1; D gene ambiguous. Deletions cut 10 bases from V and 5 bases from J, with 20 bases between. This CDR3 has 14 residues. The germline V gene encodes CDR1 MDHEN and CDR2 SYDVKM. The DNA of the CDR3 is TGTGCCACCACGGCACCCCCGCCCGGGACTGAAGCTTTCTTT. Residues: CATTAPPPGTEAFF.

This chain connects TRBV3-1 (or the pseudogene TRBV3-2) to TRBJ2-3; D gene unclear. This CDR3 is built from 12 residues. In germline, CDR1 is LGHDT, CDR2 YNNKEL (reference sequence). V was trimmed by 4 bases and J by 6 bases, leaving 8 bases between them. CDR3 bases: TGTGCCAGCAGCCTCACGAGGGATACGCAGTATTTT. Residues: CASSLTRDTQYF.

This clone came up a few times. The chain links TRBV29-1 to TRBJ1-6; a possible D gene is TRBD1 (5 bases). V lost 6 bases to trimming and J lost 7 bases, with 13 bases between them. The CDR3 totals 13 residues. Germline V gene lookup returns CDR1 SQVTM and CDR2 ANQGSEA. The CDR3 sequence is CSVAQAQNSPLHF. CDR3 DNA sequence: TGCAGCGTAGCACAGGCCCAAAATTCACCCCTCCACTTT. Based on the CDR3 plus reference TRBV29-1 and TRBJ1-6, the full variable domain is SAVISQKPSRDICQRGTSLTIQCQVDSQVTMMFWYRQQPGQSLTLIATANQGSEATYESGFVIDKFPISRPNLTFSTLTVSNMSPEDSSIYLCSVAQAQNSPLHFGNGTRLTVT.

The CDR3 DNA follows: TGTGCCAGCAGATATTTGGGGGGTGACGGGATCGAGTTCTTC. Encoded protein: CASRYLGGDGIEFF. The V gene is TRBV6-5, the J gene TRBJ2-1; tentatively, D is TRBD2 (6 bases). The CDR3 loop spans 14 amino acids. V lost 6 bases and J 14 bases, leaving 23 bases between the germline ends. Germline V CDR1 and CDR2: MNHEY, SVGAGI.

This clone was detected once. This chain joins TRBV19 and TRBJ2-1; TRBD2 matches 7 bases. The CDR3 covers 15 residues. Germline V gene data show CDR1 as LNHDA and CDR2 as SQIVND (reference sequence). V trimming: 4 bases; J trimming: 0 bases; junction bases outside the gene matches: 3. CDR3 region: CASSTWGGSYNEQFF. CDR3 DNA sequence: TGTGCCAGTAGTACATGGGGGGGCTCCTACAATGAGCAGTTCTTC. Using reference TRBV19 and TRBJ2-1 for the parts outside the CDR3, the full variable domain is DGGITQSPKYLFRKEGQNVTLSCEQNLNHDAMYWYRQDPGQGLRLIYYSQIVNDFQKGDIAEGYSVSREKKESFPLTVTSAQKNPTAFYLCASSTWGGSYNEQFFGPGTRLTVL.

This clone has only one observation. The rearrangement uses TRBV2 and TRBJ2-3; 7 bases are shared with TRBD2. Germline loops: CDR1 SNHLY, CDR2 FYNNEI. CDR3 length: 15 amino acids. V lost 1 base and J lost 12; bases outside the gene matches: 13. The CDR3 spells CASSEEGRNRDYQYF. CDR3 sequence (DNA): TGTGCCAGCAGTGAAGAGGGCAGGAACCGGGACTATCAGTATTTT.

The V call is TRBV29-1, the J call TRBJ2-5; maybe TRBD2 (7 bases). Germline V gene sequence: CDR1 SQVTM, CDR2 ANQGSEA. V lost 5 bases, J lost 3 bases, and 19 bases lay in between. This CDR3 has 15 amino acids. CDR3 coding DNA: TGCAGCGTTCTATGGTGGGGGGGCACGGAAGAGACCCAGTACTTC. Protein product: CSVLWWGGTEETQYF.

This chain links TRBV9 with TRBJ2-3, with D possibly TRBD1 on 6 matching bases. CDR1 and CDR2 from the germline V gene are SGDLS and YYNGEE. CDR3 length: 14 residues. Trimming stripped 4 bases from V and 2 bases from J, with 11 bases between. In DNA, the CDR3 is TGTGCCAGCAGCCCGGGACAACTCACAGATACGCAGTATTTT. Its translation: CASSPGQLTDTQYF.